The 6 T cell receptor beta chains below were found in one sample sequenced in a study of blood T cell repertoires in COVID-19. The method was immunoSEQ multiplex PCR; TCRdb's version includes in-frame clones alone and lacks a portion of them. The sample includes about 130,000 clones, 75% to 90% of them seen just once. Sequencing was performed on peripheral blood. Receptor source: a woman older than 75 with COVID-19, enrolled during active disease.

The rearrangement joins TRBV11-2 to TRBJ2-1; D gene unclear. The ends were cut back, 4 bases at V and 9 bases at J, with 16 bases in the middle. CDR1 and CDR2 from the germline V gene are SGHAT and FQNNGV. This CDR3 is 14 amino acids long. The CDR3 loop reads CASSWRPENSEQFF. In DNA form, the CDR3 reads TGTGCCAGCAGCTGGAGACCAGAAAATTCTGAGCAGTTCTTC.

Relative to its sample, this clone is medium-sized (0.01 to 0.1%). This chain joins TRBV6-4 and TRBJ2-1; 7 bases fit TRBD2. This CDR3 is built from 15 residues. Germline V gives CDR1 MRHNA, CDR2 SNTAGT. V lost 4 bases and J lost 7; bases outside the gene matches: 10. CDR3 DNA: TGTGCCAGCAGTGTCAGCGGGAAAGGAGGGAATGAGCAGTTCTTC. This encodes CASSVSGKGGNEQFF.

V and J are TRBV18 and TRBJ2-3; TRBD1 aligns across 9 bases. V was pared by 2 bases and J by 6 bases, with 9 bases of the junction left unmatched. Germline CDR1 reads KGHSH; CDR2 reads LQKENI. The CDR3 consists of 16 residues. The CDR3 protein is CASSPARGQGGDTQYF. The CDR3 DNA is TGTGCCAGCTCACCAGCAAGGGGACAGGGTGGCGATACGCAGTATTTT.

This rearrangement joins TRBV23-1 to TRBJ1-1, with 8 nucleotides matching TRBD1. TRBV23-1 is recorded as an ORF, its role being uncertain. This CDR3 is built from 13 residues. Trimming removed 3 bases from V and 10 bases from J; junction bases left unmatched: 7. DNA of the CDR3: TGCGCCAGCAGTCATCCGACAGGGGACGGAGCTTTCTTT. Translation gives CASSHPTGDGAFF.

The chain links TRBV6-1 to TRBJ2-7; D is undetermined. Germline CDR1 and CDR2: MNHNS and SASEGT. The CDR3 consists of 14 residues. Trimming took 2 bases from V and 3 from J, leaving 11 bases between them. For the CDR3, the DNA is TGTGCCAGCAGTGAATTTTCCGCGGTCTACGAGCAGTACTTC. Amino acids: CASSEFSAVYEQYF.

The rearrangement links TRBV7-7 to TRBJ1-3; D might be TRBD1 (5 bases). Germline lookup yields CDR1 SSHAT and CDR2 FNYEAQ (reference sequence). This CDR3 comprises 15 residues. V lost 5 bases to trimming and J lost 2 bases, with 13 bases between them. CDR3 in DNA: TGTGCCAGCAGCCGCCAGGCAGGGACTGGAAACACCATATATTTT. It translates to CASSRQAGTGNTIYF.